Listed below are T cell receptor beta chains from one sample, sequenced in a study of CD8+ T cells in alopecia areata. Using immunoSEQ multiplex PCR, the repertoire was profiled, and TCRdb retains in-frame clones only, with some absent. The data show around 160,000 clones, 47% seen once. Sample: CD4+ T cells sorted from blood. The receptors were sampled from a human donor with alopecia areata. The CDR3 runs from the conserved cysteine through the conserved F or W. A D gene is named only where the DNA matches it firmly. Clone size is given for some rows only: seen once, a few or many times, or a class if the clone is expanded.

>TRBV29-1|.|14|.|TRBJ2-4
TGCAGCGTTGAAACGGGACTAGCCAAAAACATTCAGTACTTC
CSVETGLAKNIQYF
>TRBV30|.|14|TRBD2|TRBJ2-3
TGTGCCTTAGATAGCGGGAGGGCCGGTAATACGCAGTATTTT
CALDSGRAGNTQYF
>TRBV30|.|13|.|TRBJ2-1
TGTGCCTGGAGTGTACTCCTGGCCTGGGAGCAGTTCTTC
CAWSVLLAWEQFF
>TRBV12-5|.|15|TRBD2|TRBJ2-2
TGTGCTAGTGGTTGGGCGGGAGCGAACACCGGGGAGCTGTTTTTT
CASGWAGANTGELFF
>TRBV5-1|.|13|TRBD2|TRBJ2-1
TGCGCCAGCAGCCTCCTAGCGGGAGATGAGCAGTTCTTC
CASSLLAGDEQFF
>TRBV11-2|.|14|.|TRBJ1-1
TGTGCCAGCAGCTTAGGAAGGGGAAACACTGAAGCTTTCTTT
CASSLGRGNTEAFF
>TRBV28|once|14|.|TRBJ2-3
TGTGCCAGCAGTCCCCCAGGAGGCACAGATACGCAGTATTTT
CASSPPGGTDTQYF
>TRBV29-1|.|14|.|TRBJ2-1
TGCAGCGTTCAGACCCCGGGAGCCACAAATGAGCAGTTCTTC
CSVQTPGATNEQFF
>TRBV9|.|14|.|TRBJ2-1
TGTGCCAGCAGCTCCGGGATCCTCTCCAATGAGCAGTTCTTC
CASSSGILSNEQFF
>TRBV5-7|.|13|.|TRBJ2-7
TGTGCCAGCGGTCCGGTCAGATTCTACGAGCAGTACTTC
CASGPVRFYEQYF
>TRBV7-9|few|13|.|TRBJ2-7
TGTGCCAGCAGCTTTAGCCGTGGGTACGAGCAGTACTTC
CASSFSRGYEQYF
>TRBV27|.|17|.|TRBJ2-7
TGTGCCAGCAGCCGTCGTGTAGAAGGACGGCAAATCTACGAGCAGTACTTC
CASSRRVEGRQIYEQYF
>TRBV28|few|13|.|TRBJ2-7
TGTGCCAGCAGTTTGCGCTCTCCCTCCGAGCAGTACTTC
CASSLRSPSEQYF
>TRBV5-4|.|16|TRBD2|TRBJ2-1
TGTGCCAGCAGCATAGGGACTAGCGGAGTCGTCTGGGAGCAGTTCTTC
CASSIGTSGVVWEQFF
>TRBV13|.|15|TRBD2|TRBJ2-1
TGTGCCAGCAGCCAAGCAGCGGGAGGTAACAATGAGCAGTTCTTC
CASSQAAGGNNEQFF
>TRBV4-1|.|15|.|TRBJ2-1
TGCGCCAGCAGCCAACCGAGGGCCCGGGACAATGAGCAGTTCTTC
CASSQPRARDNEQFF
>TRBV7-3|once|13|.|TRBJ2-1
TGTGCCAGCAGCCCTCGGGGCCACAATGAGCAGTTCTTC
CASSPRGHNEQFF
>TRBV5-4|.|13|.|TRBJ2-3
TGTGCCAGCAGCCTCCCCCCTTCAGATACGCAGTATTTT
CASSLPPSDTQYF